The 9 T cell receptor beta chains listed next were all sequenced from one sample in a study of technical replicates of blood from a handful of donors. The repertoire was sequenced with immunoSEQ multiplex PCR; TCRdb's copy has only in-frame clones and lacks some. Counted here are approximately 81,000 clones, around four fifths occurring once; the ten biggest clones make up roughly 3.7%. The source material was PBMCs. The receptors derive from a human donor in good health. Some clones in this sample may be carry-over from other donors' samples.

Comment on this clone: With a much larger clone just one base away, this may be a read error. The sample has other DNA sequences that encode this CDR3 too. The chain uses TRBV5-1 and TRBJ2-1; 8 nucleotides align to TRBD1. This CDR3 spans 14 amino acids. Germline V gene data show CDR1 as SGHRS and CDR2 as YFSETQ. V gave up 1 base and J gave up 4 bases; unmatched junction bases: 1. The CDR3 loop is CASSLTGGYNEQFF. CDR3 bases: TGCGCCAGCAGCTTGACAGGGGGGTACAATGAGCAGTTCTTC.

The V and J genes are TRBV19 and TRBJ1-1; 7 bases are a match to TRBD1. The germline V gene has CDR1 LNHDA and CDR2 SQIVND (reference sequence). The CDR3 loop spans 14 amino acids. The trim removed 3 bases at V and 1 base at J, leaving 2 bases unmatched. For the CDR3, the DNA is TGTGCCAGTAGTATTTCAGGGGGGAACACTGAAGCTTTCTTT. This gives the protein CASSISGGNTEAFF. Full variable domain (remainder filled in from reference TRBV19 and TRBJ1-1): DGGITQSPKYLFRKEGQNVTLSCEQNLNHDAMYWYRQDPGQGLRLIYYSQIVNDFQKGDIAEGYSVSREKKESFPLTVTSAQKNPTAFYLCASSISGGNTEAFFGQGTRLTVV.

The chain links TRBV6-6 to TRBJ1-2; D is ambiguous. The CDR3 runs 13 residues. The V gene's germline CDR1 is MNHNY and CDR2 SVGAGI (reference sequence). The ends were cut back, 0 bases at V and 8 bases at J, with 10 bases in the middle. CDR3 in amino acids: CASSYSGESGYTF. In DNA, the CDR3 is TGTGCCAGCAGTTACTCCGGAGAATCAGGCTACACCTTC.

The CDR3 here is CASSSQGAPTEAFF. The DNA for the CDR3 is TGTGCCAGCAGCTCGCAGGGGGCGCCGACTGAAGCTTTCTTT. The genes are TRBV7-2 and TRBJ1-1, with 8 positions matching TRBD1. CDR3 length: 14 residues. The V gene end was trimmed by 4 bases and the J gene end by 5 bases; junction bases not matched to a gene: 6. The germline gives CDR1 SGHTA, CDR2 FQGNSA.

Here the CDR3 reads CASSPLAGGEQYF. CDR3 in DNA: TGTGCCAGCAGCCCCCTGGCAGGGGGTGAGCAGTACTTC. This chain connects TRBV4-2 to TRBJ2-7; 7 bases line up with TRBD1. This CDR3 region has 13 residues. Trimming cost V 4 bases and J 7 bases; bases outside gene matches: 7. The germline gives CDR1 LGHNA, CDR2 YNFKEQ.

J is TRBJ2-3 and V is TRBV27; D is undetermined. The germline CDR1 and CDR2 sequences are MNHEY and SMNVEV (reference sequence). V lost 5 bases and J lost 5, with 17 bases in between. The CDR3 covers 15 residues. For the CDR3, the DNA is TGTGCCAGCAGTCTCCAGCGCACCCTGAGAGATACGCAGTATTTT. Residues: CASSLQRTLRDTQYF.

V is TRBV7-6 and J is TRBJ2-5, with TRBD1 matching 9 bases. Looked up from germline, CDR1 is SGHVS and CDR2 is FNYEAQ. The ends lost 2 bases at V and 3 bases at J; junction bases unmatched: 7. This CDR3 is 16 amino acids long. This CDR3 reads CASSLPRTGGEETQYF. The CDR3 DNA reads TGTGCCAGCAGCTTACCCCGAACAGGGGGCGAAGAGACCCAGTACTTC.

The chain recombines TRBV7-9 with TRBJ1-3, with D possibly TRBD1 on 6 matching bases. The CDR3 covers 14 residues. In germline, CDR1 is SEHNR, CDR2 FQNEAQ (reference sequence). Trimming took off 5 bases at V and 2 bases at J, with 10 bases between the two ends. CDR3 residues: CASSPQGTGNTIYF. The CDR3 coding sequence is TGTGCCAGCAGCCCACAGGGCACTGGAAACACCATATATTTT.

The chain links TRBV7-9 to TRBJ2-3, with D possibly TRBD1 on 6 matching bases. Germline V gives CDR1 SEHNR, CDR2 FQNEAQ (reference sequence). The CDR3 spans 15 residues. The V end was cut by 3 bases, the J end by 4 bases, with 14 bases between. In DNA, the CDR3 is TGTGCCAGCAGCTTCGGTGGCAGGGGAGCAGATACGCAGTATTTT. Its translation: CASSFGGRGADTQYF.